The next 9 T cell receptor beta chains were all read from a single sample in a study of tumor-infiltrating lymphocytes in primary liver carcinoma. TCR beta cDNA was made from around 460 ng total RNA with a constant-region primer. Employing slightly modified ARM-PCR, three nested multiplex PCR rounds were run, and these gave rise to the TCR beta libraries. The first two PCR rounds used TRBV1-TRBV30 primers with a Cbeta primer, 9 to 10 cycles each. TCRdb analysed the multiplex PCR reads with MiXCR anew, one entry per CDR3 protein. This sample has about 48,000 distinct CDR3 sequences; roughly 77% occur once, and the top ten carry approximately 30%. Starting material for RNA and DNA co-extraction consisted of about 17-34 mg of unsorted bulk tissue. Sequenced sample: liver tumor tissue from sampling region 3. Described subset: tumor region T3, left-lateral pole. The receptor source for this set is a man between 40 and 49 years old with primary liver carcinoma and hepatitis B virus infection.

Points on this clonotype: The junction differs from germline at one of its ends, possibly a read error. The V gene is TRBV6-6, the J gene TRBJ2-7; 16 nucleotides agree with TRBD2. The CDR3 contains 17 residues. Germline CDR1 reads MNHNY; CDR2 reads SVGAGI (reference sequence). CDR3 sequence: CAISSSGLAGGPGEQYF. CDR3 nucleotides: TGTGCCATCAGTTCATCGGGACTAGCGGGAGGGCCGGGCGAACAGTACTTC.

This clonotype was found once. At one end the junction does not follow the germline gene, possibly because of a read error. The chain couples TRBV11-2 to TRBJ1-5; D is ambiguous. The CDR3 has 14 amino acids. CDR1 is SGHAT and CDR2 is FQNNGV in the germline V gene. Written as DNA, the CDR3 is TGTGCCAGCAGCACCGGACGGTTACCCGAGCCCCACCACTTT. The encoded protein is CASSTGRLPEPHHF.

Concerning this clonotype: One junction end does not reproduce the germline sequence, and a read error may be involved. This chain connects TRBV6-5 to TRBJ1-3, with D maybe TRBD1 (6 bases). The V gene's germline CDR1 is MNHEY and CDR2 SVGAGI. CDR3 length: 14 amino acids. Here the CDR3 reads CASRPTGAGNTIYF. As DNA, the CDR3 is TGTGCTAGCAGACCAACGGGGGCAGGAAACACCATATATTTT.

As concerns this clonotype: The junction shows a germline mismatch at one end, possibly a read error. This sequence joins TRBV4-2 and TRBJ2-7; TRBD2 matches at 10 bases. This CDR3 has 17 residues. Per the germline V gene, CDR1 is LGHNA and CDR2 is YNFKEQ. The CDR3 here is CASGQDSGSGGSYEQHF. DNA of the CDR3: TGTGCCAGCGGCCAAGATAGTGGTAGCGGGGGGTCCTACGAGCAGCACTTC.

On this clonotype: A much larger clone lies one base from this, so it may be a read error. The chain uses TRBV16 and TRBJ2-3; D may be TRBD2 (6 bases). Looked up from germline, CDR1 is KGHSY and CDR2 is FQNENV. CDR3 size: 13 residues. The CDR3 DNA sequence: TGTGCCAGCAGCCACACTAGCACAGATACGGAGTATTTT. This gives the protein CASSHTSTDTEYF.

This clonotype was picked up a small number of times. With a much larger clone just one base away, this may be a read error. This CDR3 is CVSSYSDSNYGYTF. CDR3 coding DNA: TGTGTCAGCAGTTACTCGGACAGTAACTATGGCTACACCTTC. The chain has TRBV6-5 and TRBJ1-2; a weak D match, TRBD1 (6 bases). This CDR3 is built from 14 residues. Germline lookup yields CDR1 MNHEY and CDR2 SVGAGI.

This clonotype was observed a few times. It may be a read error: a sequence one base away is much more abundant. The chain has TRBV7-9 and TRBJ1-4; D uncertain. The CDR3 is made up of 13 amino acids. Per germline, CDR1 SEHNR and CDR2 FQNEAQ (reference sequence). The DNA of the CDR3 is TGTGCCAGGAGCTCACCAGGAAGGGAAAAACTGTTTTTT. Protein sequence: CARSSPGREKLFF.

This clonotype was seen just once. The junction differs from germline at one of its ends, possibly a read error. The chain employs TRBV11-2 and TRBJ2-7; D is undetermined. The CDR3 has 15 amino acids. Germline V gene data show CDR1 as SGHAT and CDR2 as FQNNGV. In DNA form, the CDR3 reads TGTGCCAACAACTTAGAGTACTCCAGCTCCTGCGAGCAGTACTTC. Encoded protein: CANNLEYSSSCEQYF. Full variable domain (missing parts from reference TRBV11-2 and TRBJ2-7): EAGVAQSPRYKIIEKRQSVAFWCNPISGHATLYWYQQILGQGPKLLIQFQNNGVVDDSQLPKDRFSAERLKGVDSTLKIQPAKLEDSAVYLCANNLEYSSSCEQYFGPGTRLTVT.

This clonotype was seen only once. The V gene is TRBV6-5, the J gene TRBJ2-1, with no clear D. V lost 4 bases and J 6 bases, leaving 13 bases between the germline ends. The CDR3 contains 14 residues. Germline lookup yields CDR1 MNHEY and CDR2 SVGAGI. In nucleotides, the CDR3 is TGTGCCAGCAGTTGGCATGACATAGGCAATGAGCAGTTCTTC. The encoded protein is CASSWHDIGNEQFF.